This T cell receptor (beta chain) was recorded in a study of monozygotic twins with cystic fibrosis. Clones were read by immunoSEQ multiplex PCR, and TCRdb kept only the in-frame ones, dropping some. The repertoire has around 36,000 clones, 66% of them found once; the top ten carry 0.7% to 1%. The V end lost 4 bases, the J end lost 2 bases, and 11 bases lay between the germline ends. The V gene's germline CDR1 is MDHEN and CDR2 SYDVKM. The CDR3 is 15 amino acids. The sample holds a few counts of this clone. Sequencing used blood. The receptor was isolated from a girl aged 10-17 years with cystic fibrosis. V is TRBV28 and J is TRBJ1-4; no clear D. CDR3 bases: TGTGCCAGCAGTTCCTCCAGGCGCACTAATGAAAAACTGTTTTTT. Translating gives CASSSSRRTNEKLFF.